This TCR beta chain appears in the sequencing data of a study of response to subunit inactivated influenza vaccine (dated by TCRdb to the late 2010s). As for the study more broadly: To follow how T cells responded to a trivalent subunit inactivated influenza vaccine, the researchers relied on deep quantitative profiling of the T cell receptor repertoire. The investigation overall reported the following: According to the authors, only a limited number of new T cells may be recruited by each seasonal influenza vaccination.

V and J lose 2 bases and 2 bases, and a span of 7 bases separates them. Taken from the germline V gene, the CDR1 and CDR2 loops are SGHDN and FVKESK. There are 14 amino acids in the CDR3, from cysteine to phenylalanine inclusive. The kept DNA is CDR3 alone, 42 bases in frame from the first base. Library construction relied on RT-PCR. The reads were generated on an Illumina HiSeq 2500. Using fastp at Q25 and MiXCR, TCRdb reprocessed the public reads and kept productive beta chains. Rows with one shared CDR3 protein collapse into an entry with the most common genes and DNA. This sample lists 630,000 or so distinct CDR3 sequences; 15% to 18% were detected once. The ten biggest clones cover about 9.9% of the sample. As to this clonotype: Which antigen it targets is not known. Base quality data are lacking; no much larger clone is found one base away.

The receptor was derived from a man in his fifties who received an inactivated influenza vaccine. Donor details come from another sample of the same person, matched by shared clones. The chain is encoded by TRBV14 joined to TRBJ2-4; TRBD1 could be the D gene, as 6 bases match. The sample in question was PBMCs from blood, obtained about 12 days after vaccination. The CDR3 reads CASSQQGTKNIQYF. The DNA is TGTGCCAGCAGCCAACAGGGGACCAAAAACATTCAGTACTTC.